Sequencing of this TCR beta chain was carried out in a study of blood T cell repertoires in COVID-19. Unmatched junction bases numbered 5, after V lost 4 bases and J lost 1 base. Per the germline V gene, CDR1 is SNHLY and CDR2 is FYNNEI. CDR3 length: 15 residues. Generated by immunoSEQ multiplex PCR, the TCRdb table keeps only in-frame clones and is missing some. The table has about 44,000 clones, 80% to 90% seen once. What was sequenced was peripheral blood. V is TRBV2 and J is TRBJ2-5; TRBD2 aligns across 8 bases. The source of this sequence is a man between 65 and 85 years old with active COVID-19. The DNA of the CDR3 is TGTGCCAGCAGTGCTTTGCGGGGGGTCCAAGAGACCCAGTACTTC. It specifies CASSALRGVQETQYF.